Below, 31 T cell receptor beta chains from the same sample are listed, as sequenced in a study of OX40 agonist ivuxolimab in advanced cancers. Profiled with immunoSEQ multiplex PCR; TCRdb holds only in-frame clones, not every one. Of some 110,000 clones listed, 90% are singletons. The starting material was CD4+ or CD8+ T cells sorted from blood, obtained in a trial of the OX40 agonist ivuxolimab. The source of these receptors is an adult with an advanced solid tumor such as melanoma, head and neck, liver or kidney cancer.

The chain uses TRBV4-3 and TRBJ1-4; 11 nucleotides agree with TRBD1. Unmatched junction bases numbered 11, after V lost 0 bases and J lost 8 bases. The CDR3 is 18 amino acids. The germline gives CDR1 LGHNA, CDR2 YSLEER. The DNA of the CDR3 is TGCGCCAGCAGCCAAGATGGGACAGGGGGTGGATTTAGCGAAAAACTGTTTTTT. Translating gives CASSQDGTGGGFSEKLFF.

This sequence joins TRBV4-1 and TRBJ1-1; D gene uncertain. This CDR3 has 13 residues. Germline V gene data show CDR1 as MGHRA and CDR2 as YSYEKL. V dropped 0 bases and J dropped 3 bases, with 5 bases sitting between them. The CDR3 is CASSQDRDTEAFF. As DNA, the CDR3 is TGCGCCAGCAGCCAAGATCGGGACACTGAAGCTTTCTTT.

The chain joins TRBV28 to TRBJ1-1; D call uncertain. The CDR3 runs to 13 residues. Trimming stripped 2 bases from V and 9 bases from J, with 13 bases between. In germline, CDR1 is MDHEN, CDR2 SYDVKM. The CDR3 nucleotides read TGTGCCAGCAGTTTACCCAGGCTTGAGAAAGCTTTCTTT. Protein: CASSLPRLEKAFF.

The genes are TRBV6-5 and TRBJ1-2; D remains unclear. This CDR3 is built from 13 residues. Germline values: CDR1 MNHEY, CDR2 SVGAGI. The V end lost 0 bases, the J end lost 4 bases, and 6 bases lay between the germline ends. The CDR3: CASSYSGIYGYTF. Written as DNA, the CDR3 is TGTGCCAGCAGTTACTCAGGGATCTATGGCTACACCTTC.

This chain joins TRBV5-1 and TRBJ2-7, with D unresolved. V was pared by 4 bases and J by 1 base, with 9 bases between. Germline-derived CDR1 and CDR2 are SGHRS and YFSETQ. The CDR3 runs to 13 residues. CDR3 DNA sequence: TGCGCCAGCAGCGCGGACGGTTCCTACGAGCAGTACTTC. The encoded protein is CASSADGSYEQYF.

J is TRBJ1-2 and V is TRBV6-1, with TRBD1 matching over 9 bases. V shed 4 bases and J 6 bases; nucleotides not matched to a gene: 3. The CDR3 has 13 amino acids. Germline V gene sequence: CDR1 MNHNS, CDR2 SASEGT. CDR3 sequence (DNA): TGTGCCAGCAGTGCCCGGACAGGGGATGGCTACACCTTC. Its protein is CASSARTGDGYTF.

The CDR3: CASSLVEPAELFF. The CDR3 coding sequence is TGTGCCAGCAGTTTAGTGGAACCGGCGGAGCTGTTTTTT. The chain uses TRBV28 and TRBJ2-2, with D unclear. From germline, CDR1 is MDHEN and CDR2 SYDVKM. CDR3 size: 13 residues. V was cut by 2 bases and J by 10 bases, with 11 bases left in between.

This chain joins TRBV19 and TRBJ1-3; the D gene is possibly TRBD1 (5 bases). CDR1 is LNHDA and CDR2 is SQIVND in the germline V gene (reference sequence). Trimming stripped 4 bases from V and 0 bases from J, with 7 bases between. The CDR3 is made up of 14 amino acids. DNA for the CDR3: TGTGCCAGTAGTAGACAGCTCTCTGGAAACACCATATATTTT. This sequence encodes CASSRQLSGNTIYF.

The V gene is TRBV5-5, the J gene TRBJ1-6; D not resolved. The CDR3 spans 14 residues. Trimming took 7 bases from V and 6 from J, leaving 14 bases between them. Germline CDR1 SGHKS, CDR2 YYEKEE (reference sequence). CDR3 in amino acids: CASHPDLTNSPLHF. The CDR3 DNA reads TGTGCCAGCCATCCGGACCTGACTAATTCACCCCTCCACTTT. Drawing the rest from reference TRBV5-5 and TRBJ1-6, the complete variable domain is DAGVTQSPTHLIKTRGQQVTLRCSPISGHKSVSWYQQVLGQGPQFIFQYYEKEERGRGNFPDRFSARQFPNYSSELNVNALLLGDSALYLCASHPDLTNSPLHFGNGTRLTVT.

The gene calls are TRBV5-4 and TRBJ2-6, with D perhaps TRBD1 (6 bases). V dropped 6 bases and J dropped 0 bases, with 19 bases sitting between them. Per the germline V gene, CDR1 is SGHNT and CDR2 is YYREEE (reference sequence). The CDR3 contains 18 residues. CDR3 amino acids: CASTPSGHLSSGANVLTF. The CDR3 DNA reads as TGTGCCAGCACCCCATCGGGACACCTGTCCTCTGGGGCCAACGTCCTGACTTTC. The full variable domain, with the rest looked up from reference TRBV5-4 and TRBJ2-6, is ETGVTQSPTHLIKTRGQQVTLRCSSQSGHNTVSWYQQALGQGPQFIFQYYREEENGRGNFPPRFSGLQFPNYSSELNVNALELDDSALYLCASTPSGHLSSGANVLTFGAGSRLTVL.

The chain is built from TRBV7-2 and TRBJ2-1; D call uncertain. CDR1 and CDR2 (germline): SGHTA, FQGNSA. Deletions cut 10 bases from V and 3 bases from J, with 7 bases between. The CDR3 totals 11 residues. Here the CDR3 reads CATRLYNEQFF. The CDR3 DNA sequence: TGTGCCACCCGTCTCTACAATGAGCAGTTCTTC.

The V and J genes are TRBV6-5 and TRBJ1-5; D gene ambiguous. The CDR3 is 15 amino acids. Germline-derived CDR1 and CDR2 are MNHEY and SVGAGI. Trimming pared 0 bases from V and 6 bases from J, leaving 12 bases between. The CDR3 bases are TGTGCCAGCAGTTACTCGGGGTTGACGAGTCAGCCCCAGCATTTT. It yields the protein CASSYSGLTSQPQHF.

This chain joins TRBV7-2 and TRBJ2-7; a possible D gene is TRBD2 (5 bases). Per the germline V gene, CDR1 is SGHTA and CDR2 is FQGNSA. CDR3 length equals 14 residues. V was trimmed by 1 base and J by 4 bases, leaving 11 bases between them. The chain's CDR3 is CASSLDAGGYEQYF. As DNA, the CDR3 is TGTGCCAGCAGCTTAGACGCGGGCGGTTACGAGCAGTACTTC.

This chain connects TRBV5-6 to TRBJ2-3, with 10 nucleotides matching TRBD2. The CDR3 has 17 amino acids. From germline, CDR1 is SGHDT and CDR2 YYEEEE. V shed 3 bases and J 0 bases; nucleotides not matched to a gene: 7. CDR3 in DNA: TGTGCCAGCAGCTCCAGACTAGCGGGCAAGAGCACAGATACGCAGTATTTT. Translating it yields CASSSRLAGKSTDTQYF. Looking up the rest from reference TRBV5-6 and TRBJ2-3 gives the full variable domain: DAGVTQSPTHLIKTRGQQVTLRCSPKSGHDTVSWYQQALGQGPQFIFQYYEEEERQRGNFPDRFSGHQFPNYSSELNVNALLLGDSALYLCASSSRLAGKSTDTQYFGPGTRLTVL.

This clone was counted a single time. The rearrangement joins TRBV7-2 to TRBJ1-5; 7 bases agree with TRBD1. This CDR3 has 13 amino acids. J lost 4 bases, V lost 5 bases, and 2 bases had no gene match. Germline values: CDR1 SGHTA, CDR2 FQGNSA. The CDR3 DNA is TGTGCCAGCAGCCGACAGGGAAATCAGCCCCAGCATTTT. Protein product: CASSRQGNQPQHF.

The chain uses TRBV10-3 and TRBJ2-2; perhaps TRBD1 as D (6 bases). Germline V gene lookup returns CDR1 ENHRY and CDR2 SYGVKD. The CDR3 consists of 15 residues. V lost 0 bases to trimming and J lost 6 bases, with 11 bases between them. CDR3: CAISESEKGAGELFF. The CDR3 DNA is TGTGCCATCAGTGAGTCGGAGAAGGGGGCCGGGGAGCTGTTTTTT.

This chain links TRBV7-8 with TRBJ2-3; possibly TRBD2 for D (6 bases). Trimming stripped 1 base from V and 6 bases from J, with 20 bases between. This CDR3 is 17 amino acids long. Germline CDR1 and CDR2: SGHVS and FQNEAQ. Written as DNA, the CDR3 is TGTGCCAGCAGCTTAGAAGGGGTACGCGGGAATCGGGATACGCAGTATTTT. The encoded protein is CASSLEGVRGNRDTQYF.

This chain connects TRBV18 to TRBJ1-2; 10 bases are shared with TRBD1. Germline V gives CDR1 KGHSH, CDR2 LQKENI. There are 15 residues in the CDR3. The J segment lost 1 base and the V segment lost 2 bases, leaving 1 base of the junction unmatched. CDR3 in amino acids: CASSPGQGVNYGYTF. In DNA, the CDR3 is TGTGCCAGCTCACCAGGACAGGGGGTTAACTATGGCTACACCTTC.

The chain recombines TRBV10-2 with TRBJ1-5; possibly TRBD1 for D (6 bases). This CDR3 contains 13 residues. Trimming shortened V by 7 bases and J by 0 bases, and 7 bases separated the two germline ends. Germline assignment: CDR1 WSHSY and CDR2 SAAADI. CDR3 region: CASKGDSNQPQHF. DNA of the CDR3: TGCGCCAGCAAGGGGGATAGCAATCAGCCCCAGCATTTT.

This clone appeared a single time. The sample carries other DNA sequences with the same CDR3. The chain is built from TRBV7-2 and TRBJ1-2, with 11 positions matching TRBD1. Germline V gene sequence: CDR1 SGHTA, CDR2 FQGNSA. The V gene end was trimmed by 5 bases and the J gene end by 8 bases; junction bases not matched to a gene: 16. The CDR3 has 17 amino acids. The CDR3 is CASSPIFAGTGGRGYTF. CDR3 nucleotides: TGTGCCAGCAGCCCAATCTTTGCCGGGACAGGGGGTCGGGGCTACACCTTC.

The chain uses TRBV30 and TRBJ2-4; TRBD1 matches at 8 bases. V lost 5 bases and J lost 11; bases outside the gene matches: 5. Germline V gene data show CDR1 as GTSNPN and CDR2 as SVGIG (reference sequence). This CDR3 spans 11 amino acids. In nucleotides, the CDR3 is TGTGCCTGGTCTCAGACAGGGGTTCAGTACTTC. As protein: CAWSQTGVQYF. Supplemented by reference TRBV30 and TRBJ2-4, the full variable domain reads SQTIHQWPATLVQPVGSPLSLECTVEGTSNPNLYWYRQAAGRGLQLLFYSVGIGQISSEVPQNLSASRPQDRQFILSSKKLLLSDSGFYLCAWSQTGVQYFGAGTRLSVL.

The chain has TRBV19 and TRBJ2-1, with D perhaps TRBD2 (6 bases). CDR3 length equals 15 residues. V was trimmed by 5 bases and J by 0 bases, leaving 11 bases between them. Germline V lookup: CDR1 LNHDA, CDR2 SQIVND (reference sequence). The DNA for the CDR3 is TGTGCCAGTAGTGTCGGGGGTAGCTCCTACAATGAGCAGTTCTTC. Translation: CASSVGGSSYNEQFF.

The count of this clone is one. The chain carries TRBV28 and TRBJ2-3; D assignment may be TRBD1 or TRBD2 (5 bases each). The V end was cut by 3 bases, the J end by 2 bases, with 15 bases between. This CDR3 region has 16 residues. Germline-derived CDR1 and CDR2 are MDHEN and SYDVKM. The CDR3 DNA is TGTGCCAGCAGTTTGAGGGGTCCACAGGACACAGATACGCAGTATTTT. This gives the protein CASSLRGPQDTDTQYF.

The V gene is TRBV5-1, the J gene TRBJ2-1, with a possible D match to TRBD1 (6 bases). Germline loops: CDR1 SGHRS, CDR2 YFSETQ. With 6 bases removed from V and 0 bases from J, the gap between germline ends came to 13 bases. This CDR3 region has 15 residues. The CDR3 loop is CASTDRSSSYNEQFF. The DNA of the CDR3 is TGCGCCAGCACCGACAGGTCTAGCTCCTACAATGAGCAGTTCTTC.

Of note for this clone: The missing conserved phenylalanine or tryptophan at the end of this CDR3 makes a read error likely. It is unclear where the CDR3 begins or ends on the DNA, so no DNA is shown, and the CDR3 is as TCRdb lists it. The chain carries TRBV7-2 and TRBJ1-2. Germline CDR1 reads SGHTA; CDR2 reads FQGNSA. 12 amino acids form the CDR3, both terminal residues included. CDR3 sequence reads: CASSLDVSGIAS.

The V call is TRBV15, the J call TRBJ2-7, with D perhaps TRBD2 (6 bases). Per germline, CDR1 LNHNV and CDR2 YYDKDF (reference sequence). V was cut by 1 base and J by 3 bases, with 7 bases left in between. This CDR3 has 13 residues. The CDR3 nucleotides read TGTGCCACCAGCAGAGTCGGGGGCTACGAGCAGTACTTC. Protein product: CATSRVGGYEQYF.

The chain couples TRBV5-1 to TRBJ2-3; D ambiguous. Germline V gene lookup returns CDR1 SGHRS and CDR2 YFSETQ. V was clipped by 0 bases and J by 0 bases, with 8 bases between them. This CDR3 comprises 15 residues. CDR3 in amino acids: CASSLDWGSTDTQYF. The CDR3 nucleotides are TGCGCCAGCAGCTTGGACTGGGGTAGCACAGATACGCAGTATTTT.

This clone occurred once. J is TRBJ2-1 and V is TRBV6-5, with D perhaps TRBD2 (5 bases). Germline lookup yields CDR1 MNHEY and CDR2 SVGAGI. The CDR3 contains 14 residues. Trimming pared 6 bases from V and 5 bases from J, leaving 14 bases between. Here the CDR3 DNA reads TGTGCCAGCAGCCTGTCCCTGGGAGACAATGAGCAGTTCTTC. Its translation: CASSLSLGDNEQFF.

The chain links TRBV4-3 to TRBJ2-5, with D possibly called TRBD1 or TRBD2 (6 bases each). The V gene lost 1 base and the J gene lost 7 bases, with 13 bases spanning the gap. The CDR3 sequence is 14 residues long. Germline V lookup: CDR1 LGHNA, CDR2 YSLEER. CDR3 sequence: CASSQAGAGGTQYF. The CDR3, as DNA: TGCGCCAGCAGCCAAGCGGGGGCCGGGGGGACCCAGTACTTC.

This clone was detected only once. This CDR3 is CASSFSGLAGNEQFF. The CDR3 bases are TGTGCCAGCAGCTTCTCGGGACTAGCCGGGAATGAGCAGTTCTTC. The rearrangement links TRBV7-2 to TRBJ2-1; 9 bases agree with TRBD2. This CDR3 comprises 15 residues. The germline V gene has CDR1 SGHTA and CDR2 FQGNSA. The trim removed 3 bases at V and 7 bases at J, leaving 7 bases unmatched. Supplemented by reference TRBV7-2 and TRBJ2-1, the full variable domain reads GAGVSQSPSNKVTEKGKDVELRCDPISGHTALYWYRQSLGQGLEFLIYFQGNSAPDKSGLPSDRFSAERTGGSVSTLTIQRTQQEDSAVYLCASSFSGLAGNEQFFGPGTRLTVL.

V gene TRBV7-6 combines with J gene TRBJ2-7; D is ambiguous. CDR3 size: 12 residues. From germline, CDR1 is SGHVS and CDR2 FNYEAQ. V was pared by 4 bases and J by 9 bases, with 13 bases between. The CDR3 bases are TGTGCCAGCAGCTCGTCGGGCTTTGGGCAGTACTTC. Protein sequence: CASSSSGFGQYF.